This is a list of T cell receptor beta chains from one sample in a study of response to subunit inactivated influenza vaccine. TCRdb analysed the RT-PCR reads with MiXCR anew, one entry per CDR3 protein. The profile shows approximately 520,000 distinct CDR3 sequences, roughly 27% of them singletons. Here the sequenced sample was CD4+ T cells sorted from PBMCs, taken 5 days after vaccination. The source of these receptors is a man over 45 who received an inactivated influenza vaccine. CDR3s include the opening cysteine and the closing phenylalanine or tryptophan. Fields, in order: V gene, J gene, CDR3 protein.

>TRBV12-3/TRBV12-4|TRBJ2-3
CASSTQGATTDTQYF
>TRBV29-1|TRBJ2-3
CSVVGASGRPDTQYF
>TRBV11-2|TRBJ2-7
CASSSPFKNAYEQYF
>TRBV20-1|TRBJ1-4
CSARRDEKLFF
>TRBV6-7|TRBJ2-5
CASSYSKTGGHQETQYF
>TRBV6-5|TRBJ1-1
CASSYGQGMNTEAFF
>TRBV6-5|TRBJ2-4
CAVRQGGVQYF
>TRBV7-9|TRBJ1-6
CASSATGKFNSPLHF
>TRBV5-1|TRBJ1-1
CASSTGQGTGSLEAFF
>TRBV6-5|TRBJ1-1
CASSYSMLVTGVFAEAFF
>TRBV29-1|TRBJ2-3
CSVRNPVPDTQYF
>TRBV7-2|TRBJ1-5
CASSTTGNQPQHF
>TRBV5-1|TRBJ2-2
CASSPNTGELFF
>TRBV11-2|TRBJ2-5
CASSFGKETQYF
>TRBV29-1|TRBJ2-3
CSVQGLAGTSTDTQYF
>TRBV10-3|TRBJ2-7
CAISESGQGGYEQYF